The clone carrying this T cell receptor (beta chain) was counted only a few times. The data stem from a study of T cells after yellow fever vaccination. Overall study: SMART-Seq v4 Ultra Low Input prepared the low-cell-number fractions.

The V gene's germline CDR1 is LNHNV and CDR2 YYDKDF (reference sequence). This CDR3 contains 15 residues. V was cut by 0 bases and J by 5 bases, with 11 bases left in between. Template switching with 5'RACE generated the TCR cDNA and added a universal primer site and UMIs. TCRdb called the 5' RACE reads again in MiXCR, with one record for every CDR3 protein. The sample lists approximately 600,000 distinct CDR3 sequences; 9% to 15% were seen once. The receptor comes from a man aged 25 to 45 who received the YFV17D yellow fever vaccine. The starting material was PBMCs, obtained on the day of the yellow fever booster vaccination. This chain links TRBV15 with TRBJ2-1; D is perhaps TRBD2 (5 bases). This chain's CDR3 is CATSRDPLGDNEQFF. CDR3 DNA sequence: TGTGCCACCAGCAGAGACCCCCTCGGGGACAATGAGCAGTTCTTC. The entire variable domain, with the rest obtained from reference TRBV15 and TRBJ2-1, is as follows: DAMVIQNPRYQVTQFGKPVTLSCSQTLNHNVMYWYQQKSSQAPKLLFHYYDKDFNNEADTPDNFQSRRPNTSFCFLDIRSPGLGDTAMYLCATSRDPLGDNEQFFGPGTRLTVL.